A single sample gave rise to the 9 T cell receptor beta chains below, sequenced in a study of T cells in Graves' hyperthyroidism and ophthalmopathy. Researchers amplified the TCR beta CDR3 regions from RNA transcripts. Researchers ran a first-round RT-PCR on the TCR CDR3 using the HTBI primer set. MiXCR, applied by TCRdb to the multiplex PCR reads, yields one record per CDR3 protein. The sample includes roughly 750,000 distinct CDR3 sequences, about 17% of them seen just once. The source material was blood. These receptors were obtained from a man aged 18 to 30 with Graves' hyperthyroidism.

The chain recombines TRBV20-1 with TRBJ2-1, with D tentatively TRBD2 (5 bases). V shed 3 bases and J shed 3 bases, with 15 bases lying between them. This CDR3 comprises 15 residues. Germline values: CDR1 DFQATT, CDR2 SNEGSKA (reference sequence). The CDR3 DNA is TGCAGTGCTAGGGTCGCCCAGCGGAGCTACAATGAGCAGTTCTTC. Encoded protein: CSARVAQRSYNEQFF.

This clonotype was seen more than once but under ten times. This chain uses TRBV20-1 with TRBJ2-3, with TRBD2 identical over 12 bases. This CDR3 is built from 15 residues. The germline CDR1 and CDR2 sequences are DFQATT and SNEGSKA (reference sequence). With 4 bases clipped from V and 6 bases from J, the junction kept 8 bases outside the gene matches. CDR3: CSAKASGRVRDTQYF. DNA of the CDR3: TGCAGTGCTAAGGCTAGCGGGAGGGTTCGGGATACGCAGTATTTT.

This clonotype has ten or more counts. The chain has TRBV6-2 or TRBV6-3 and TRBJ2-1, with 8 bases fitting TRBD1. Germline values: CDR1 MNHEY, CDR2 SVGEGT. The CDR3 sequence is 16 residues long. Losses at the gene ends were 0 bases for V and 11 bases for J; bases not matched to a gene: 12. CDR3 protein: CASSYSGGQEGAKQFF. CDR3 nucleotide sequence: TGTGCCAGCAGTTACTCTGGGGGACAGGAGGGGGCGAAGCAGTTCTTC.

The chain recombines TRBV7-2 with TRBJ2-7, with 7 bases that match TRBD1. With V trimmed by 0 bases and J by 3 bases, 5 bases remained unmatched. Germline CDR1 SGHTA, CDR2 FQGNSA. There are 15 residues in the CDR3. Here the CDR3 DNA reads TGTGCCAGCAGCTTAGCTCGGGGACAGTACTACGAGCAGTACTTC. Translating gives CASSLARGQYYEQYF. The full variable domain, rest sourced from reference TRBV7-2 and TRBJ2-7, is GAGVSQSPSNKVTEKGKDVELRCDPISGHTALYWYRQSLGQGLEFLIYFQGNSAPDKSGLPSDRFSAERTGGSVSTLTIQRTQQEDSAVYLCASSLARGQYYEQYFGPGTRLTVT.

This clonotype was recorded many times. V gene TRBV7-2 combines with J gene TRBJ2-7, with D tentatively TRBD2 (6 bases). The germline V gene has CDR1 SGHTA and CDR2 FQGNSA. V was pared by 2 bases and J by 2 bases, with 13 bases between. The CDR3 covers 15 residues. The CDR3 loop is CASSLRGSGTYEQYF. CDR3 bases: TGTGCCAGCAGCTTACGGGGTAGCGGCACCTACGAGCAGTACTTC.

This clonotype appeared a few times. The V call is TRBV20-1, the J call TRBJ2-7; D remains unclear. The V end was cut by 6 bases, the J end by 2 bases, with 17 bases between. Looked up from germline, CDR1 is DFQATT and CDR2 is SNEGSKA (reference sequence). CDR3 size: 14 residues. CDR3 sequence reads: CSAARLVRPYEQYF. The CDR3 DNA follows: TGCAGTGCAGCCCGACTGGTGCGGCCCTACGAGCAGTACTTC.

The table lists this clonotype with many counts. The CDR3 loop reads CASSLTSGSVYEQYF. CDR3 coding DNA: TGTGCCAGCAGCTTGACTAGCGGGAGCGTCTACGAGCAGTACTTC. The chain couples TRBV12-3 or TRBV12-4 to TRBJ2-7, with 12 bases that match TRBD2. The CDR3 has 15 amino acids. V was pared by 6 bases and J by 3 bases, with 6 bases of the junction left unmatched.

The table lists this clonotype with a few counts. Here the CDR3 reads CASSLVPGGTTDTQYF. DNA for the CDR3: TGCGCCAGCAGCTTGGTTCCGGGAGGCACAACGGATACGCAGTATTTT. The chain uses TRBV5-1 and TRBJ2-3; 7 bases align to TRBD2. The germline gives CDR1 SGHRS, CDR2 YFSETQ. V gave up 0 bases and J gave up 6 bases; unmatched junction bases: 10. This CDR3 comprises 16 residues.

V is TRBV29-1 and J is TRBJ2-3; 7 positions match TRBD1. Germline V CDR1 and CDR2: SQVTM, ANQGSEA. The V segment lost 8 bases and the J segment 1 base; nucleotides outside the gene matches: 6. The CDR3 is made up of 13 amino acids. The CDR3 DNA reads TGCAGCTTCACAGGGGAAGGCACAGATACGCAGTATTTT. Its translation: CSFTGEGTDTQYF.